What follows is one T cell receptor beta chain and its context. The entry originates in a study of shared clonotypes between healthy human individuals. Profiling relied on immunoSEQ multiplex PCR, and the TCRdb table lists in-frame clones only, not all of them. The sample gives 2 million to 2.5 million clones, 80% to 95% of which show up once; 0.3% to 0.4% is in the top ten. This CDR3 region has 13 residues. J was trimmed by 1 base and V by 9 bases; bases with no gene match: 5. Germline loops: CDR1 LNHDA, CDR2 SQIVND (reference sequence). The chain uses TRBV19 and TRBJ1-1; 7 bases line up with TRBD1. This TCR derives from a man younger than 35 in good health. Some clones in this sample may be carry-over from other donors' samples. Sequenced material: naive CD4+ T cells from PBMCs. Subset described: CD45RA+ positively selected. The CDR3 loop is CASAGTANTEAFF. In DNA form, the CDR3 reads TGTGCCAGCGCCGGGACAGCGAACACTGAAGCTTTCTTT. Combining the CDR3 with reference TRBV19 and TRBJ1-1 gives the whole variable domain DGGITQSPKYLFRKEGQNVTLSCEQNLNHDAMYWYRQDPGQGLRLIYYSQIVNDFQKGDIAEGYSVSREKKESFPLTVTSAQKNPTAFYLCASAGTANTEAFFGQGTRLTVV.